This T cell receptor (beta chain) was profiled in a study of T-cell memory formation after mild COVID-19. Whole-study context: Clusters were largely donor specific.

Amplification by 5'RACE using constant-segment primers produced TCR alpha and TCR beta cDNA libraries that carried sample barcodes and UMIs. Using its own MiXCR run on the 5' RACE reads, TCRdb lists one record per CDR3 protein. The data show roughly 350,000 distinct CDR3 sequences, with around 15% seen just once and over 20% held by the top ten. Notes on the study in general: A second wave expanding day 15 to 37 was CD4+-biased; contracting clones were balanced.

Of note for this clonotype: Its specificity is not known.

Trimming cost V 0 bases and J 2 bases, with 11 bases left between them. The germline CDR1 and CDR2 sequences are DFQATT and SNEGSKA (reference sequence). The CDR3 consists of 15 residues. This TCR came from a man between 18 and 29 years old who had mild COVID-19 (a few samples of this study predate the infection). Cell type and time point are not known. The sample comprised PBMCs or a T cell subset sorted from them (not recorded which). The rearrangement joins TRBV20-1 to TRBJ1-3; maybe TRBD1 (5 bases). CDR3 bases: TGCAGTGCTAGAGATGCCCCGACAGCTGGAAACACCATATATTTT. Protein sequence: CSARDAPTAGNTIYF.